The present T cell receptor beta chain was sequenced within a study of cytomegalovirus exposure and HLA in healthy donors. In the study overall: The approximately 130 validation repertoires were reported in a later analysis to have been generated on the same platform as the approximately 600 first-cohort repertoires.

Sequenced by immunoSEQ multiplex PCR; TCRdb stores in-frame clones only, minus some. This sample has 140,000 to 150,000 clones, with about 95% found just once. Concerning this clone itself: Its antigen remains unidentified.

Study findings and constraints: The study recorded 164 TCR beta chains that were cytomegalovirus-associated.

The sequenced sample was PBMCs. The TCR was taken from a man aged 18 to 35 in good health and CMV-seropositive.

The CDR3 loop reads CAWSSLGEEQFF. The CDR3 bases are TGTGCCTGGAGTTCTCTAGGAGAGGAGCAGTTCTTC. The rearrangement joins TRBV30 to TRBJ2-1; D call uncertain. Trimming left V 2 bases short and J 10 bases short, with 12 bases between. The germline V gene has CDR1 GTSNPN and CDR2 SVGIG (reference sequence). CDR3 size: 12 residues.